A selection of T cell receptor beta chains follows, all from one sample in a study of identical twins. TCRdb recomputed calls from the 5' RACE reads with MiXCR, one row per CDR3 protein. In the table there are about 520,000 distinct CDR3 sequences, under 25% of which are singletons. The sample also formed part of further work on T cells expressing NK-cell markers.

Sequences were obtained from CD4+ T cells sorted from blood. These receptors were taken from a woman aged 18-35 years in good health. Each CDR3 is given without its conserved first and last residue.

v_gene | CDR3aa
TRBV15 | ATSRDRTGAKNIQY
TRBV9 | ASSVVGTLQETQY
TRBV3-1 | ASSRLSGPDTQY
TRBV3-1 | ASTPSGPYNEQF
TRBV5-1 | ASSLRGTSGSQSTDTQY
TRBV3-1 | ASSQDLTGPAQY
TRBV20-1 | SAREGDYGYT
TRBV20-1 | SATSRNYEQY
TRBV6-4 | ASSSAGQGYGYT
TRBV7-2 | ASSGRSSTDTQY
TRBV7-3 | ASSPSGGARYNEQF
TRBV15 | ATSREGTSGTGELF
TRBV2 | ASSVVAFDQPQH
TRBV29-1 | SVAEVLFSSYNEQF
TRBV7-3 | ASSSTSATGELF
TRBV12-3/TRBV12-4 | ASSRGRGAVLNQPQH
TRBV5-1 | ASSLVRSLNTEAF
TRBV2 | ASRAGTRSFNEQF
TRBV9 | ASSSLGAGGAETQY
TRBV12-3/TRBV12-4 | ASSPVGVGGYT
TRBV10-3 | ATRGLAVYNEQF
TRBV27 | ASSLRDRTTEQF
TRBV6-4 | ASSDSRSCLGSYEQY
TRBV12-3/TRBV12-4 | ASSLGKTSGSSYNEQF
TRBV5-6 | ASSPTGGETYEQY
TRBV5-1 | ASSLGSLISEQY
TRBV5-1 | ASSLANSLETQY
TRBV20-1 | SATGTSNTGELF
TRBV20-1 | SARDNRRKGGELF
TRBV20-1 | SVKRNTEAF
TRBV6-2/TRBV6-3 | ASSYFSEETQY
TRBV12-3/TRBV12-4 | ASTRSSSTWIFT
TRBV2 | ASSRVPEVGTQY
TRBV20-1 | SAQDRRAYNEQF
TRBV10-3 | AISDHKNNQPQH
TRBV14 | ASSLTLGVRYEQF
TRBV6-1 | ASIQTDYSYEQY
TRBV5-1 | ASRRGSREGNEQF
TRBV7-2 | ASRRSRVALETQY
TRBV30 | AWSVRLAGGNEQF
TRBV30 | AWKRGAGLNTEAF